The entry below describes one TCR beta chain. The antigen is undetermined. Using its own MiXCR run on the RT-PCR reads, TCRdb lists one record per CDR3 protein. This sample yields about 580,000 distinct CDR3 sequences, of which 14% are seen a single time; approximately 12% belongs to the top ten. The CDR3 runs 13 residues. Looked up from germline, CDR1 is MDHEN and CDR2 is SYDVKM. V lost 6 bases and J lost 2, with 11 bases in between. This entry belongs to a study of response to subunit inactivated influenza vaccine. Study-wide findings and caveats: It was the authors' suggestion that each seasonal influenza vaccination recruits few new T cells.

The receptor's source is a man aged 50 to 60 who received an inactivated influenza vaccine. This chain links TRBV28 with TRBJ2-7; D is possibly TRBD1 (5 bases). Sequenced material: PBMCs from blood, taken 11 to 12 days after vaccination. The CDR3 DNA sequence: TGTGCCAGCAGCCCAGGGATCGCCTACGAGCAGTACTTC. Residues: CASSPGIAYEQYF.